This TCR beta chain was observed in a study of blood T cell repertoires in COVID-19. Study information: COVID-19 samples collected from the United States, Italy and Spain covered acute and convalescent phases. Nucleic acid was either cDNA or gDNA, and it came from T cells, B-cell-depleted T cells, or PBMCs.

This clone occurred a few times. Study processing details: Reference gene primer amplification gave estimated nucleated cell counts. TCRdb keeps only in-frame clones here, not all; method: immunoSEQ multiplex PCR. That table is the source of V, J and clone size, and D and trimming were worked out from the DNA. The sample consists of about 70,000 clones, around 86% of them appearing once. The germline V gene has CDR1 SGHTA and CDR2 FQGNSA. There are 13 residues in the CDR3. The V and J ends lost 4 bases and 8 bases respectively, with 12 bases between them. The V gene is TRBV7-2, the J gene TRBJ2-1; D is perhaps TRBD2 (6 bases). The sequenced sample consisted of peripheral blood. The source of this sequence is a woman aged 18 to 35 with acute or convalescent COVID-19. Here the CDR3 DNA reads TGTGCCAGCAGCTATAGCGGATTCCATGAGCAGTTCTTC. Translation gives CASSYSGFHEQFF.